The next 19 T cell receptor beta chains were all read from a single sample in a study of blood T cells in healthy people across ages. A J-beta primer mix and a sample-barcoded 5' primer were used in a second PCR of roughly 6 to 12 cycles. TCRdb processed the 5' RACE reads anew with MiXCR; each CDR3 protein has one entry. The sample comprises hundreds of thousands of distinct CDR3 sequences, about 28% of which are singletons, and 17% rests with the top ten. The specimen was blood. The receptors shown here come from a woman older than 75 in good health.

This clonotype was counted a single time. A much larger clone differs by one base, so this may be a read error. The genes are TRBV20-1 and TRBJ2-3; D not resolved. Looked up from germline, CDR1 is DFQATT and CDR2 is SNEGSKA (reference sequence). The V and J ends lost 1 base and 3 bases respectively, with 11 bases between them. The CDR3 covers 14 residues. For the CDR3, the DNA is TGCAGTGCTAGAGGTCACGGAATGACAGATACGCAGTATTTT. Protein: CSARGHGMTDTQYF.

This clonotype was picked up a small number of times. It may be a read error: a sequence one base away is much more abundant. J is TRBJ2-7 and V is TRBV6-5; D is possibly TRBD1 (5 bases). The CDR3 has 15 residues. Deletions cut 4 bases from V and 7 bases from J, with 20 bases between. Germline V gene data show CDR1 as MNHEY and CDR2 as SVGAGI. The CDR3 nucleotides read TGTGCCAGCAGTTTGCCTGGGGCGGCGTACAATGAGCAGTACTTC. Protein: CASSLPGAAYNEQYF.

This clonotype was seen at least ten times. The CDR3 bases are TGTGCCAGCAGTCAAAGGGTCGGGGCCAACGTCCTGACTTTC. This gives the protein CASSQRVGANVLTF. The V and J genes are TRBV7-2 and TRBJ2-6; no reliable D call. The germline V gene has CDR1 SGHTA and CDR2 FQGNSA. The CDR3 consists of 14 residues. V lost 6 bases, J lost 4 bases, and 10 bases lay in between.

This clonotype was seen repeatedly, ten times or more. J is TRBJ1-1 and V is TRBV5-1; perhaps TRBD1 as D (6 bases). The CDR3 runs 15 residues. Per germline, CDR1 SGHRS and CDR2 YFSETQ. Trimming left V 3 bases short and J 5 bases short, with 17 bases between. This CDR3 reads CASSSPTAQGTEAFF. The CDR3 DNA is TGCGCCAGCAGCTCTCCGACAGCCCAGGGGACTGAAGCTTTCTTT. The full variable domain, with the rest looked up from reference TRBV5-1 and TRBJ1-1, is KAGVTQTPRYLIKTRGQQVTLSCSPISGHRSVSWYQQTPGQGLQFLFEYFSETQRNKGNFPGRFSGRQFSNSRSEMNVSTLELGDSALYLCASSSPTAQGTEAFFGQGTRLTVV.

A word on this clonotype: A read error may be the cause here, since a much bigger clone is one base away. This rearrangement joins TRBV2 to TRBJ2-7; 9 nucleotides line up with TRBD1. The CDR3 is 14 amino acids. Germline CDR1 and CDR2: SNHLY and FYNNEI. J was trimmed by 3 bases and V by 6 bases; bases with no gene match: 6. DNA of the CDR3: TGTGCCAGCAGCAGGACAGGGGAGAGCTACGAGCAGTACTTC. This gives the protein CASSRTGESYEQYF.

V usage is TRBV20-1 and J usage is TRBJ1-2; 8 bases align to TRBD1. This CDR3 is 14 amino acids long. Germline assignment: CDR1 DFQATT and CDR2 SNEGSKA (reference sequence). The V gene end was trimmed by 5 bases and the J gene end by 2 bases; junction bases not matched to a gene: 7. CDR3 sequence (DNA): TGCAGTGCTCGGAGGACAGGGCTGAACTATGGCTACACCTTC. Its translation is CSARRTGLNYGYTF.

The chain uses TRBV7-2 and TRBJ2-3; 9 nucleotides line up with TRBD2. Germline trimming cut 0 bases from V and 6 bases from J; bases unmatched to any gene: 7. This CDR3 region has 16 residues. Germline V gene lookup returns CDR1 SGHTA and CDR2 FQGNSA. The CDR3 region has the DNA TGTGCCAGCAGCTTAGCTAGCGGGGGTGTTGGGGATACGCAGTATTTT. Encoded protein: CASSLASGGVGDTQYF.

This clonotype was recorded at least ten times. The DNA of the CDR3 is TGCGCCAGCAGCCAAGATAAGGCCCCGGGACAGGGCGAGCAGTACTTC. It is translated as CASSQDKAPGQGEQYF. The chain carries TRBV4-3 and TRBJ2-7; 9 bases align to TRBD1. From germline, CDR1 is LGHNA and CDR2 YSLEER. This CDR3 has 16 amino acids. The ends lost 0 bases at V and 6 bases at J; junction bases unmatched: 9.

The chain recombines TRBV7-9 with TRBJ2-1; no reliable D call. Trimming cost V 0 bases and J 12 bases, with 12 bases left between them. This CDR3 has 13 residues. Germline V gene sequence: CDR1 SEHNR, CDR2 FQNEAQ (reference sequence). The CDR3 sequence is CASSLAPDDRQFF. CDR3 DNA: TGTGCCAGCAGCTTAGCGCCCGATGATCGGCAGTTCTTC.

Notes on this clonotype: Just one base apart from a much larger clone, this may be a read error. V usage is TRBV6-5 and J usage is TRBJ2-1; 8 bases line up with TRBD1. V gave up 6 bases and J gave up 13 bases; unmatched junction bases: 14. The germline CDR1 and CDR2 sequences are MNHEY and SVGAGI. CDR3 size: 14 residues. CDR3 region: CASSEGQVTRTQFF. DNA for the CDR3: TGTGCCAGCAGCGAGGGACAGGTCACGCGGACCCAGTTCTTC.

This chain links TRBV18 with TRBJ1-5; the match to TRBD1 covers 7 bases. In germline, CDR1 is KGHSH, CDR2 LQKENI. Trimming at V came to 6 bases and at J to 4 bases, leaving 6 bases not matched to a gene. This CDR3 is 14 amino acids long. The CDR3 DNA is TGTGCCAGCTCGGGTGACAGGGCGAATCAGCCCCAGCATTTT. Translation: CASSGDRANQPQHF.

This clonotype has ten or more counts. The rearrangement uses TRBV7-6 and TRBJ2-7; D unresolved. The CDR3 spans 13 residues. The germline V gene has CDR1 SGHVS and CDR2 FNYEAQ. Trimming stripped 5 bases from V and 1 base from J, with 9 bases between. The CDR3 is CASSIGESYEQYF. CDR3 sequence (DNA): TGTGCCAGCAGCATCGGCGAGTCCTACGAGCAGTACTTC.

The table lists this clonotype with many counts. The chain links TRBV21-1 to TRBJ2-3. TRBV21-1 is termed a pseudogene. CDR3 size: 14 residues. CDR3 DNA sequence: TGTGCCAGCAGCAAAGGGGCACCTTCAGATACGCAGTATTTT. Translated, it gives CASSKGAPSDTQYF.

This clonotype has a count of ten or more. The CDR3 DNA reads as TGCAGTGCGAGTATCCAGAGGGGCCGTTACCACTCCTACAATGAGCAGTTCTTC. Amino acids: CSASIQRGRYHSYNEQFF. The V gene is TRBV20-1, the J gene TRBJ2-1, with D perhaps assigned TRBD1 or TRBD2 (5 bases each). Trimming took 6 bases from V and 0 from J, leaving 24 bases between them. CDR1 and CDR2 from the germline V gene are DFQATT and SNEGSKA (reference sequence). The CDR3 covers 18 residues.

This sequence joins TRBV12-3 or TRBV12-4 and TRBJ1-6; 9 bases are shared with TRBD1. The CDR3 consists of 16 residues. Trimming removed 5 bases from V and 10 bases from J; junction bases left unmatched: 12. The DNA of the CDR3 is TGTGCCAGCAGTCCCGGGACAGGGAGGTCTGGGTCACCCCTCCACTTT. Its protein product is CASSPGTGRSGSPLHF.

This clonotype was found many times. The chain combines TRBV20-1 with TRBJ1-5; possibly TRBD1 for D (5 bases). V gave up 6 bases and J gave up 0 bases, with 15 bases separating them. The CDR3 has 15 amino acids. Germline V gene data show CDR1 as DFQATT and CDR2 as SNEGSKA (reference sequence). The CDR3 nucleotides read TGCAGTGCCTTTAGGGCAGGGCGTAGCAATCAGCCCCAGCATTTT. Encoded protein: CSAFRAGRSNQPQHF.

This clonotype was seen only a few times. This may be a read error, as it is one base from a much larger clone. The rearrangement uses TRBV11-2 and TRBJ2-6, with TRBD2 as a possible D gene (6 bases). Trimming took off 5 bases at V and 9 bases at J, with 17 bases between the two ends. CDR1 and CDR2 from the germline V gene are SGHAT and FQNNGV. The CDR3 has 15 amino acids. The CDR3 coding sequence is TGTGCCAGCAGCGCTCGCGGGGCTGGAGGCAACGTCCTGACTTTC. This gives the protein CASSARGAGGNVLTF.

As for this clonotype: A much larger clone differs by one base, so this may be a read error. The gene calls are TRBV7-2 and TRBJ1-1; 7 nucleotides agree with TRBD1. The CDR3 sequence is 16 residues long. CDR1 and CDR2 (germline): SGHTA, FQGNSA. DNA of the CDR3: TGTGCCAGCGGCTTCACCGGGACAGTGGGGAACACTGAAGCTTTCTTT. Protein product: CASGFTGTVGNTEAFF. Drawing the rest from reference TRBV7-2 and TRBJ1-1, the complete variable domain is GAGVSQSPSNKVTEKGKDVELRCDPISGHTALYWYRQSLGQGLEFLIYFQGNSAPDKSGLPSDRFSAERTGGSVSTLTIQRTQQEDSAVYLCASGFTGTVGNTEAFFGQGTRLTVV.

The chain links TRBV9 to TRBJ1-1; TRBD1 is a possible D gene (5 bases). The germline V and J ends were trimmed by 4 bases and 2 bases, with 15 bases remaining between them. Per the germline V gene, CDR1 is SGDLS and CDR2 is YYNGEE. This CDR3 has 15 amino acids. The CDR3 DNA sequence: TGTGCCAGCAGCCCCCTACCGACAGCCAACACTGAAGCTTTCTTT. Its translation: CASSPLPTANTEAFF.